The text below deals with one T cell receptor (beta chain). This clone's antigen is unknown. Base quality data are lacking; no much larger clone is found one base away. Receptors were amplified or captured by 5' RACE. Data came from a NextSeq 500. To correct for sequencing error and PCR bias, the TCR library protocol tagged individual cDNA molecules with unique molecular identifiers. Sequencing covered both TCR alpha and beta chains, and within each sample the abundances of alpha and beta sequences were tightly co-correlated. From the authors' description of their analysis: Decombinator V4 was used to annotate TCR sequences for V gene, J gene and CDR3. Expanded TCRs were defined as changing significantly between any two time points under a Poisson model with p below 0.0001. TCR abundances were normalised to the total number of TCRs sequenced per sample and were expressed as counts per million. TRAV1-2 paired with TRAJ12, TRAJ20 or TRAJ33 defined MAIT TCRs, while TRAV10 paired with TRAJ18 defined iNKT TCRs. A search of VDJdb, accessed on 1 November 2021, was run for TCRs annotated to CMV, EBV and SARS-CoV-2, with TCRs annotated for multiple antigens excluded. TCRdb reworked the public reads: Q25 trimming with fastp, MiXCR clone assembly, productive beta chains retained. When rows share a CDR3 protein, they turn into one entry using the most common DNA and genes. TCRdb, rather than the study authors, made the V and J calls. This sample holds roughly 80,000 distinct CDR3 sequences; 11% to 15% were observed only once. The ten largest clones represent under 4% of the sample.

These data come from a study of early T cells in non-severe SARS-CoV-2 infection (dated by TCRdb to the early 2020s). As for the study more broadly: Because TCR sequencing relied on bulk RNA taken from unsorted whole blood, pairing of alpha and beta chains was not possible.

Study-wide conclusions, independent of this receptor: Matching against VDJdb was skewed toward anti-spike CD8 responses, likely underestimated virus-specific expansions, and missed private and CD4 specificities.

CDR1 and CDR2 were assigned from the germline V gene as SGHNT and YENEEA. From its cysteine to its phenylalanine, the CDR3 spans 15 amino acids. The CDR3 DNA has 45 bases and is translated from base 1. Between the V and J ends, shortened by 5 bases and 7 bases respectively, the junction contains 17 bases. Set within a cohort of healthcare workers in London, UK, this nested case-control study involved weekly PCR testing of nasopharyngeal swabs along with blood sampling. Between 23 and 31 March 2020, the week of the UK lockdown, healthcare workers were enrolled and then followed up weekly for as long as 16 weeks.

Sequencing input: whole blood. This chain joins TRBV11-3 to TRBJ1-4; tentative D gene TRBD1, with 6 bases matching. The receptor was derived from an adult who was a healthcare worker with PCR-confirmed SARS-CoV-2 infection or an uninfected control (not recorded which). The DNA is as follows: TGTGCCAGCAGCCCCAGGGCAGGGGATGGTGAAAAACTGTTTTTT. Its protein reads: CASSPRAGDGEKLFF.